A single sample gave rise to the 17 T cell receptor beta chains below, sequenced in a study of T cell responses to AZD1222 COVID-19 vaccine. Here immunoSEQ multiplex PCR was the method, and the copy in TCRdb shows in-frame clones only, minus some. The repertoire holds 90,000 to 100,000 clones, with roughly 90% as singletons. The starting material was peripheral blood, obtained on day 0 of AZD1222 vaccination. The receptors stem from an adult in good health.

The chain uses TRBV29-1 and TRBJ2-5; TRBD1 is a possible D gene (6 bases). Germline CDR1 reads SQVTM; CDR2 reads ANQGSEA. V was shortened by 4 bases and J by 2 bases, with 14 bases between the two germline ends. This CDR3 region has 14 residues. This chain's CDR3 is CSVAKNRVQETQYF. For the CDR3, the DNA is TGCAGCGTTGCCAAAAACAGGGTACAAGAGACCCAGTACTTC.

The V and J genes are TRBV9 and TRBJ2-1, with D perhaps TRBD1 (5 bases). This CDR3 has 15 amino acids. Germline V gene sequence: CDR1 SGDLS, CDR2 YYNGEE. V was cut by 3 bases and J by 4 bases, with 14 bases left in between. Here the CDR3 reads CASSASRTNYNEQFF. In DNA, the CDR3 is TGTGCCAGCAGCGCCAGCCGGACAAATTACAATGAGCAGTTCTTC. The variable domain in full, completed from reference TRBV9 and TRBJ2-1, reads DSGVTQTPKHLITATGQRVTLRCSPRSGDLSVYWYQQSLDQGLQFLIQYYNGEERAKGNILERFSAQQFPDLHSELNLSSLELGDSALYFCASSASRTNYNEQFFGPGTRLTVL.

The V gene is TRBV27, the J gene TRBJ1-5; no clear D gene. The CDR3 contains 15 residues. CDR1 and CDR2 (germline): MNHEY, SMNVEV (reference sequence). With 8 bases removed from V and 2 bases from J, the gap between germline ends came to 16 bases. The CDR3 is CASAPNTGGNQPQHF. CDR3 coding DNA: TGTGCCAGCGCCCCCAACACGGGAGGCAATCAGCCCCAGCATTTT.

This clone appeared once. The chain joins TRBV24-1 to TRBJ2-5; 8 bases match TRBD1. V shed 4 bases and J 4 bases; nucleotides not matched to a gene: 4. CDR1 and CDR2 (germline): KGHDR, SFDVKD. The CDR3 spans 14 residues. The CDR3 sequence: CATSENDRGETQYF. The CDR3 coding sequence is TGTGCCACCAGTGAGAATGACAGGGGAGAGACCCAGTACTTC.

CDR3 DNA: TGTGCCAGCAGCCAATCTAGCTGGGATGAGCAGTTCTTC. Translation gives CASSQSSWDEQFF. The rearrangement joins TRBV7-3 to TRBJ2-1, with a possible D match to TRBD2 (5 bases). CDR1 is SGHTA and CDR2 is FQGTGA in the germline V gene. The CDR3 is made up of 13 amino acids. The germline V and J ends were trimmed by 5 bases and 8 bases, with 13 bases remaining between them.

The genes are TRBV28 and TRBJ2-2; D tentatively reads TRBD1 or TRBD2 (6 bases each). The CDR3 totals 15 residues. V was cut by 6 bases and J by 3 bases, with 14 bases left in between. The germline gives CDR1 MDHEN, CDR2 SYDVKM. CDR3 coding DNA: TGTGCCAGCAGACCCGGGGGCGGCGACACCGGGGAGCTGTTTTTT. Protein sequence: CASRPGGGDTGELFF. The full variable domain, its missing parts supplied by reference TRBV28 and TRBJ2-2, is DVKVTQSSRYLVKRTGEKVFLECVQDMDHENMFWYRQDPGLGLRLIYFSYDVKMKEKGDIPEGYSVSREKKERFSLILESASTNQTSMYLCASRPGGGDTGELFFGEGSRLTVL.

This chain joins TRBV19 and TRBJ2-2; 7 bases are shared with TRBD2. Trimming cost V 7 bases and J 2 bases; bases outside gene matches: 10. From germline, CDR1 is LNHDA and CDR2 SQIVND (reference sequence). CDR3 size: 16 residues. CDR3 amino acids: CASTQTREVNTGELFF. DNA of the CDR3: TGTGCCAGTACCCAAACCCGGGAGGTTAACACCGGGGAGCTGTTTTTT.

This sequence joins TRBV2 and TRBJ1-1; the D is unclear. Trimming left V 8 bases short and J 0 bases short, with 19 bases between. Germline assignment: CDR1 SNHLY and CDR2 FYNNEI. There are 16 residues in the CDR3. The CDR3 here is CASGPFSRLVNTEAFF. DNA of the CDR3: TGTGCCAGCGGGCCCTTCTCTCGGCTCGTGAACACTGAAGCTTTCTTT. The complete variable domain, with remaining parts taken from reference TRBV2 and TRBJ1-1, reads EPEVTQTPSHQVTQMGQEVILRCVPISNHLYFYWYRQILGQKVEFLVSFYNNEISEKSEIFDDQFSVERPDGSNFTLKIRSTKLEDSAMYFCASGPFSRLVNTEAFFGQGTRLTVV.

The chain links TRBV2 to TRBJ2-3; D is possibly TRBD2 (5 bases). V lost 10 bases and J 1 base, leaving 9 bases between the germline ends. Germline CDR1 reads SNHLY; CDR2 reads FYNNEI. This CDR3 comprises 12 residues. In DNA form, the CDR3 reads TGTGCCATCCAGAGGGGCACAGATACGCAGTATTTT. Translation: CAIQRGTDTQYF.

The chain couples TRBV7-6 to TRBJ1-2; perhaps TRBD1 as D (6 bases). Germline V gene data show CDR1 as SGHVS and CDR2 as FNYEAQ. The CDR3 totals 15 residues. Between the trimmed V and J ends, which lost 1 base and 2 bases, there was a span of 11 bases. This CDR3 reads CASSLGWGGNYGYTF. The DNA for the CDR3 is TGTGCCAGCAGCTTAGGATGGGGGGGCAACTATGGCTACACCTTC.

The chain is built from TRBV15 and TRBJ2-7; TRBD2 is a possible D gene (5 bases). V was clipped by 0 bases and J by 5 bases, with 26 bases between them. CDR1 is LNHNV, CDR2 YYDKDF, per germline (reference sequence). The CDR3 totals 19 residues. The DNA for the CDR3 is TGTGCCACCAGCAGAGATTTGTTGGGCACCCGGAGGAGCTTTGACGAGCAGTACTTC. Translated, it gives CATSRDLLGTRRSFDEQYF. The whole variable domain, remainder taken from reference TRBV15 and TRBJ2-7, is DAMVIQNPRYQVTQFGKPVTLSCSQTLNHNVMYWYQQKSSQAPKLLFHYYDKDFNNEADTPDNFQSRRPNTSFCFLDIRSPGLGDTAMYLCATSRDLLGTRRSFDEQYFGPGTRLTVT.

This clone was recorded at least ten times. The genes are TRBV6-4 and TRBJ2-3; D remains ambiguous. With 3 bases removed from V and 2 bases from J, the gap between germline ends came to 15 bases. The CDR3 length is 16 residues. Germline CDR1 MRHNA, CDR2 SNTAGT. CDR3 DNA sequence: TGTGCCAGCAGTGATGATCCCTCCAGTCCCACAGATACGCAGTATTTT. This codes for CASSDDPSSPTDTQYF.

The chain has TRBV7-9 and TRBJ1-1, with no clear D. The germline V gene has CDR1 SEHNR and CDR2 FQNEAQ (reference sequence). Trimming took 1 base from V and 4 from J, leaving 13 bases between them. The CDR3 spans 15 residues. The CDR3: CASSLDFSKLTEAFF. Written as DNA, the CDR3 is TGTGCCAGCAGCTTAGATTTCAGCAAGCTCACTGAAGCTTTCTTT.

J is TRBJ1-2 and V is TRBV30; D may be TRBD1 (5 bases). Germline V lookup: CDR1 GTSNPN, CDR2 SVGIG (reference sequence). This CDR3 comprises 13 residues. Trimming took 0 bases from V and 8 from J, leaving 13 bases between them. The CDR3 here is CAWSVFGAQGYTF. DNA of the CDR3: TGTGCCTGGAGTGTTTTCGGGGCGCAGGGCTACACCTTC.

The chain links TRBV6-1 to TRBJ2-5, with 13 bases that match TRBD2. The CDR3 contains 15 residues. Germline loops: CDR1 MNHNS, CDR2 SASEGT. The trim removed 1 base at V and 5 bases at J, leaving 1 base unmatched. CDR3 sequence: CASSEVGLAGETQYF. The CDR3 region has the DNA TGTGCCAGCAGTGAAGTGGGACTAGCGGGGGAGACCCAGTACTTC.

CDR3 in DNA: TGTGCCAGCAGTGAGGGGGAACACAATGAGCAGTTCTTC. The encoded protein is CASSEGEHNEQFF. The chain couples TRBV6-4 to TRBJ2-1, with D perhaps being TRBD1 or TRBD2 (5 bases each). There are 13 residues in the CDR3. The V gene's germline CDR1 is MRHNA and CDR2 SNTAGT. V lost 3 bases, J lost 5 bases, and 8 bases lay in between.

The CDR3 DNA is TGTGCCAGCAGTTACTCGATGGGGTACACTGAAGCTTTCTTT. Its translation is CASSYSMGYTEAFF. This chain joins TRBV6-5 and TRBJ1-1; D is ambiguous. This CDR3 region has 14 residues. CDR1 and CDR2 from the germline V gene are MNHEY and SVGAGI. V was shortened by 0 bases and J by 3 bases, with 8 bases between the two germline ends.